Below are 21 T cell receptor beta chains sequenced from a single sample in a study of shared clonotypes between healthy human individuals. The data were produced by immunoSEQ multiplex PCR, yet TCRdb's version contains in-frame clones alone and is incomplete. The sample shows 1 million to 1.2 million clones, roughly 77% of them seen only once. Material: memory CD4+ T cells from PBMCs. Described subset: CD45RA-negative fraction. These receptors were obtained from a man aged 18 to 30 in good health. Some clones in this sample may be carry-over from other donors' samples.

The chain has TRBV19 and TRBJ1-5; 11 bases line up with TRBD1. Trimming cost V 7 bases and J 6 bases; bases outside gene matches: 5. The CDR3 spans 14 residues. The germline CDR1 and CDR2 sequences are LNHDA and SQIVND (reference sequence). This chain's CDR3 is CASTSGTGGQPQHF. CDR3 coding DNA: TGTGCCAGTACCTCCGGGACAGGGGGTCAGCCCCAGCATTTT.

On this clone itself: Given a far larger clone just one base away, this is likely a sequencing read error. The V gene is TRBV7-6, the J gene TRBJ2-1; TRBD2 matches at 13 bases. The CDR3 sequence is 19 residues long. Looked up from germline, CDR1 is SGHVS and CDR2 is FNYEAQ. The CDR3 sequence: CASSRGALAGGSSYNEQLF. Written as DNA, the CDR3 is TGTGCCAGCAGCCGGGGGGCACTAGCGGGAGGGAGCTCCTACAATGAGCAGCTCTTC. Together with reference TRBV7-6 and TRBJ2-1, the CDR3 gives the full variable domain: GAGVSQSPRYKVTKRGQDVALRCDPISGHVSLYWYRQALGQGPEFLTYFNYEAQQDKSGLPNDRFSAERPEGSISTLTIQRTEQRDSAMYRCASSRGALAGGSSYNEQLFGPGTRLTVL.

The genes are TRBV28 and TRBJ2-7; 14 bases are a match to TRBD2. Germline lookup yields CDR1 MDHEN and CDR2 SYDVKM. V was clipped by 5 bases and J by 3 bases; unmatched bases: 9. This CDR3 spans 17 amino acids. In DNA, the CDR3 is TGTGCCAGCAGTCCAATTTGGACTAGCGGGAGGAGCTACGAGCAGTACTTC. The encoded protein is CASSPIWTSGRSYEQYF.

The chain couples TRBV5-1 to TRBJ2-7; D possibly corresponds to TRBD1 (6 bases). The CDR3 loop spans 14 amino acids. V was trimmed by 2 bases and J by 7 bases, leaving 16 bases between them. CDR1 and CDR2 (germline): SGHRS, YFSETQ. The CDR3 spells CASSFMTGPREQYF. Written as DNA, the CDR3 is TGCGCCAGCAGCTTTATGACAGGCCCTCGGGAGCAGTACTTC.

The V call is TRBV5-6, the J call TRBJ1-5; D is unresolved. V was pared by 5 bases and J by 3 bases, with 18 bases between. Looked up from germline, CDR1 is SGHDT and CDR2 is YYEEEE. The CDR3 sequence is 16 residues long. CDR3 region: CASSLLSDSYNQPQHF. DNA of the CDR3: TGTGCCAGCAGTCTGCTTTCGGATAGCTACAATCAGCCCCAGCATTTT.

Remarks on this clone: At one end, the junction sequence differs from germline, possibly due to a read error. The genes are TRBV11-2 and TRBJ2-6; 7 bases are a match to TRBD1. Germline V CDR1 and CDR2: SGHAT, FQNNGV. The CDR3 contains 15 residues. The CDR3 region is CASSRDRAGANVLTF. DNA of the CDR3: TGCGCCAGCAGCCGAGACAGGGCTGGGGCCAACGTCCTGACTTTC.

J is TRBJ1-1 and V is TRBV6-1; unclear D gene. V dropped 0 bases and J dropped 2 bases, with 7 bases sitting between them. Germline V gene data show CDR1 as MNHNS and CDR2 as SASEGT. The CDR3 spans 14 residues. The CDR3 here is CASSEAGLNTEAFF. CDR3 coding DNA: TGTGCCAGCAGTGAAGCAGGGTTAAACACTGAAGCTTTCTTT.

As for this clone: The same CDR3 also results from other DNA sequences found in this sample. The chain has TRBV18 and TRBJ1-5, with D possibly being TRBD1 (6 bases). There are 15 residues in the CDR3. V was shortened by 0 bases and J by 2 bases, with 8 bases between the two germline ends. Germline CDR1 KGHSH, CDR2 LQKENI. Here the CDR3 DNA reads TGTGCCAGCTCACCACCGGGGGGCGGCAATCAGCCCCAGCATTTT. As protein: CASSPPGGGNQPQHF. The whole variable domain, filled in from reference TRBV18 and TRBJ1-5, reads NAGVMQNPRHLVRRRGQEARLRCSPMKGHSHVYWYRQLPEEGLKFMVYLQKENIIDESGMPKERFSAEFPKEGPSILRIQQVVRGDSAAYFCASSPPGGGNQPQHFGDGTRLSIL.

The rearrangement joins TRBV7-2 to TRBJ1-2, with unresolved D. Trimming removed 2 bases at V and 2 bases at J, with 12 bases between. The V gene's germline CDR1 is SGHTA and CDR2 FQGNSA. This CDR3 is built from 15 residues. The DNA of the CDR3 is TGTGCCAGCAGCTTATCCGCGGGGTCGAACTATGGCTACACCTTC. This encodes CASSLSAGSNYGYTF.

The V call is TRBV10-3, the J call TRBJ2-3; 7 nucleotides match TRBD1. Germline values: CDR1 ENHRY, CDR2 SYGVKD. This CDR3 is built from 13 residues. V shed 10 bases and J 5 bases; nucleotides not matched to a gene: 9. The CDR3 DNA reads TGTGCCAACAGACAGGGTCAAGAAGATACGCAGTATTTT. Amino acid sequence: CANRQGQEDTQYF.

The V gene is TRBV2, the J gene TRBJ2-3; 13 bases map to TRBD2. In germline, CDR1 is SNHLY, CDR2 FYNNEI. The CDR3 is made up of 15 amino acids. J gave up 4 bases and V 4 bases, and 2 bases lay outside the gene matches. The CDR3 coding sequence is TGTGCCAGCAGTGGGACTAGCGGGAGACCAGATACGCAGTATTTT. Residues: CASSGTSGRPDTQYF. The full variable domain, with the rest looked up from reference TRBV2 and TRBJ2-3, is EPEVTQTPSHQVTQMGQEVILRCVPISNHLYFYWYRQILGQKVEFLVSFYNNEISEKSEIFDDQFSVERPDGSNFTLKIRSTKLEDSAMYFCASSGTSGRPDTQYFGPGTRLTVL.

The sample holds one count of this clone. With a far larger clone one base away, a read error is the likely cause. This chain connects TRBV6-1 to TRBJ2-7; tentatively, D is TRBD1 (5 bases). The CDR3 totals 14 residues. Germline CDR1 reads MNHNS; CDR2 reads SASEGT. The CDR3 spells CASSDKGSPSERYF. DNA for the CDR3: TGTGCCAGCAGTGACAAGGGGTCCCCCTCCGAGCGGTACTTC.

This chain links TRBV10-3 with TRBJ1-2; no firm D call. Trimming left V 0 bases short and J 2 bases short, with 16 bases between. Germline V gives CDR1 ENHRY, CDR2 SYGVKD. This CDR3 comprises 17 residues. DNA for the CDR3: TGTGCCATCAGTGAGTCAAGCACTCTCCTCCGGAACTATGGCTACACCTTC. Protein product: CAISESSTLLRNYGYTF.

This chain connects TRBV5-4 to TRBJ2-3; TRBD2 aligns across 16 bases. The germline V gene has CDR1 SGHNT and CDR2 YYREEE (reference sequence). This CDR3 is built from 17 residues. The J segment lost 3 bases and the V segment lost 4 bases, leaving 5 bases of the junction unmatched. CDR3 nucleotide sequence: TGTGCCAGCAGCCTTAAGGGACTAGCGGGAGGGACAGATACGCAGTATTTT. Translating it yields CASSLKGLAGGTDTQYF.

Comments on this clone: The same CDR3 can be traced to other DNA sequences in this sample. The J gene is TRBJ2-3, the V gene TRBV30, with D unresolved. The CDR3 consists of 12 residues. The germline V gene encodes CDR1 GTSNPN and CDR2 SVGIG (reference sequence). V lost 4 bases, J lost 0 bases, and 5 bases lay in between. As DNA, the CDR3 is TGTGCCTGGACCCCCAGCACAGATACGCAGTATTTT. This gives the protein CAWTPSTDTQYF.

The rearrangement links TRBV5-1 to TRBJ2-4; 8 nucleotides agree with TRBD1. Germline V lookup: CDR1 SGHRS, CDR2 YFSETQ. With V trimmed by 4 bases and J by 3 bases, 6 bases remained unmatched. This CDR3 region has 15 residues. The CDR3 nucleotides are TGCGCCAGCAGCGAAGGACAGGGCGACAAAAACATTCAGTACTTC. It yields the protein CASSEGQGDKNIQYF.

The rearrangement uses TRBV10-2 and TRBJ1-4; a weak D match, TRBD1 (5 bases). This CDR3 is built from 13 residues. Germline V lookup: CDR1 WSHSY, CDR2 SAAADI. V was clipped by 7 bases and J by 4 bases, with 10 bases between them. CDR3 nucleotide sequence: TGCGCCAGCACTCGACAGCTTAATGAAAAACTGTTTTTT. It specifies CASTRQLNEKLFF.

V gene TRBV7-3 combines with J gene TRBJ2-1, with 9 bases lining up with TRBD2. J was trimmed by 5 bases and V by 2 bases; bases with no gene match: 4. Germline-derived CDR1 and CDR2 are SGHTA and FQGTGA. This CDR3 has 15 amino acids. In nucleotides, the CDR3 is TGTGCCAGCAGCTTAGGGACTAGCAGCAACAATGAGCAGTTCTTC. Its translation is CASSLGTSSNNEQFF.

This clone is a singleton in its sample. V is TRBV4-1 and J is TRBJ2-1; D gene ambiguous. Germline V lookup: CDR1 MGHRA, CDR2 YSYEKL. The CDR3 is 12 amino acids. Trimming removed 2 bases at V and 6 bases at J, with 5 bases between. The CDR3 loop reads CASSQLINEQFF. The CDR3 DNA follows: TGCGCCAGCAGCCAACTCATCAATGAGCAGTTCTTC.

The chain couples TRBV27 to TRBJ1-2; the D is unclear. Germline V gene sequence: CDR1 MNHEY, CDR2 SMNVEV (reference sequence). Trimming pared 7 bases from V and 4 bases from J, leaving 19 bases between. The CDR3 consists of 15 residues. The CDR3 region has the DNA TGTGCCAGCAACTCTAGGGCAGGCGGAATCTATGGCTACACCTTC. Translated: CASNSRAGGIYGYTF.

V and J are TRBV13 and TRBJ1-2; D perhaps matches TRBD1 (5 bases). V dropped 6 bases and J dropped 4 bases, with 15 bases sitting between them. The CDR3 contains 14 residues. Germline V gene lookup returns CDR1 PRHDT and CDR2 FYEKMQ (reference sequence). The CDR3 region has the DNA TGTGCCAGCAGTCCGACACCAGGGAGCTATGGCTACACCTTC. Its translation: CASSPTPGSYGYTF.